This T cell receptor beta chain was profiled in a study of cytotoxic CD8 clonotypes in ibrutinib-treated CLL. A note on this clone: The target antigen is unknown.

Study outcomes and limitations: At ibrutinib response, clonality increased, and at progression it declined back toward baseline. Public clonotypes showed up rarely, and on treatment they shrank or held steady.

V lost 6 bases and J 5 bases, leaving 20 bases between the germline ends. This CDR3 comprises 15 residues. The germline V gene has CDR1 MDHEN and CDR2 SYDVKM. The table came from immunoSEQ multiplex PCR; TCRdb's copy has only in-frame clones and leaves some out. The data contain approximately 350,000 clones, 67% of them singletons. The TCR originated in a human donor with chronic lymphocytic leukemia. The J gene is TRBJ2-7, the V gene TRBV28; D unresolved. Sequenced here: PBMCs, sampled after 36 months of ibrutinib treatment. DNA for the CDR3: TGTGCCAGCAGCTTCCCAAGATATCCTTCCGACGAGCAGTACTTC. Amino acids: CASSFPRYPSDEQYF.